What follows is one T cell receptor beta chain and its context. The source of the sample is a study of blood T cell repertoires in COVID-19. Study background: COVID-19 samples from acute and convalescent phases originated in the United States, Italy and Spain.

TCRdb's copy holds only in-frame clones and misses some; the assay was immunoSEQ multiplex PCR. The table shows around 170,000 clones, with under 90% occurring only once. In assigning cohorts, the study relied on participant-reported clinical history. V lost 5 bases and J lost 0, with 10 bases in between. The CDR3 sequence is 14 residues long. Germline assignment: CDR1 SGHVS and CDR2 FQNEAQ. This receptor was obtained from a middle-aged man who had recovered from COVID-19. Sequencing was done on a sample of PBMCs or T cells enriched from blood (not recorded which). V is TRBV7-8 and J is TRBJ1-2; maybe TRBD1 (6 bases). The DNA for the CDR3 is TGTGCCAGCAGCCGGGGACAAGCTAACTATGGCTACACCTTC. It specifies CASSRGQANYGYTF.